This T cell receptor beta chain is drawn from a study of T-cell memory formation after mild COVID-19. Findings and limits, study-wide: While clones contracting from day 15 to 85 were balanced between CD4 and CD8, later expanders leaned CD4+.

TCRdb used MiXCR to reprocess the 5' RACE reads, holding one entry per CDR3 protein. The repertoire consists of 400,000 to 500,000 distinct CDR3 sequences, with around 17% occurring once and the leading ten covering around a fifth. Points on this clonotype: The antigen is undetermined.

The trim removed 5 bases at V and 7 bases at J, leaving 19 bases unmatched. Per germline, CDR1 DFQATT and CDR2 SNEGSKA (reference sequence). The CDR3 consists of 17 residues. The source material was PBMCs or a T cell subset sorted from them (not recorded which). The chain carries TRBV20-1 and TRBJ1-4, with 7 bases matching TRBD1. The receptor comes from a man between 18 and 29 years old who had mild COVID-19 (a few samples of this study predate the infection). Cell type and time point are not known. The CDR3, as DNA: TGCAGTGCTGTGGACCGGACAGGAGGGGTACTCGGTGAAAAACTGTTTTTT. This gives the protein CSAVDRTGGVLGEKLFF.